The 10 T cell receptor beta chains in this list originate from one sample, sequenced in a study of OX40 agonist ivuxolimab in advanced cancers. The library was generated by the immunoSEQ multiplex PCR assay. TCRdb took over this immuneACCESS table, retaining in-frame rearrangements with V and J assigned. Such tables are incomplete; in checked studies, under half of the missing clones stem from an unresolved V gene, and the remainder is unexplained. The sample table contains about 46,000 clones; only one count was recorded for 89% of them. The ten top clones hold over 9.5% of the sample. The material sequenced was CD4+ or CD8+ T cells sorted from blood, taken in a trial of the OX40 agonist ivuxolimab. The receptor source for this set is an adult with an advanced solid tumor such as melanoma, head and neck, liver or kidney cancer.

For this clone: The same CDR3 is also encoded by other DNA sequences in this sample. The V gene is TRBV4-3, the J gene TRBJ2-7, with D possibly being TRBD1 (6 bases). This CDR3 comprises 15 residues. Germline lookup yields CDR1 LGHNA and CDR2 YSLEER. V lost 2 bases and J lost 0, with 11 bases in between. This chain's CDR3 is CASSQLRDTSYEQYF. The CDR3 nucleotides are TGCGCCAGCAGCCAACTCCGGGACACCTCCTACGAGCAGTACTTC.

This clone appeared a few times. The chain joins TRBV9 to TRBJ2-5, with D unclear. The CDR3 has 14 amino acids. Trimming took off 0 bases at V and 0 bases at J, with 6 bases between the two ends. Germline CDR1 reads SGDLS; CDR2 reads YYNGEE. DNA for the CDR3: TGTGCCAGCAGCGTAGCCCCGGACCAAGAGACCCAGTACTTC. Its translation is CASSVAPDQETQYF. Full variable domain (outside the CDR3, taken from reference TRBV9 and TRBJ2-5): DSGVTQTPKHLITATGQRVTLRCSPRSGDLSVYWYQQSLDQGLQFLIQYYNGEERAKGNILERFSAQQFPDLHSELNLSSLELGDSALYFCASSVAPDQETQYFGPGTRLLVL.

The chain links TRBV7-6 to TRBJ1-5; D not certain. The germline V and J ends were trimmed by 4 bases and 7 bases, with 11 bases remaining between them. The CDR3 loop spans 13 amino acids. Germline V gene sequence: CDR1 SGHVS, CDR2 FNYEAQ. The chain's CDR3 is CASSSVGDQPQHF. The DNA for the CDR3 is TGTGCCAGCAGCTCCGTTGGTGACCAGCCCCAGCATTTT.

The chain joins TRBV7-9 to TRBJ1-2; a weak D match, TRBD1 (5 bases). The CDR3 is 15 residues long. The germline CDR1 and CDR2 sequences are SEHNR and FQNEAQ (reference sequence). The V gene lost 5 bases and the J gene lost 4 bases, with 17 bases spanning the gap. The CDR3 nucleotides read TGTGCCAGCAGCACATCGGCGACAGCCAGCTATGGCTACACCTTC. Translation: CASSTSATASYGYTF.

This clone was detected once. The CDR3 reads CASSQITGGHTGELFF. The CDR3 nucleotides read TGTGCCAGCAGCCAGATCACAGGGGGCCACACCGGGGAGCTGTTTTTT. V gene TRBV5-6 combines with J gene TRBJ2-2; 9 bases are a match to TRBD1. The CDR3 contains 16 residues. Trimming removed 4 bases from V and 3 bases from J; junction bases left unmatched: 7. Germline V gene lookup returns CDR1 SGHDT and CDR2 YYEEEE.

This clone showed up just once. CDR3 coding DNA: TGTGCCAGCAGCTCGGGACTAGCGGGAATCTACGAGCAGTACTTC. This encodes CASSSGLAGIYEQYF. The chain combines TRBV7-9 with TRBJ2-7; 13 nucleotides line up with TRBD2. The CDR3 contains 15 residues. V gave up 4 bases and J gave up 3 bases; unmatched junction bases: 3. The germline CDR1 and CDR2 sequences are SEHNR and FQNEAQ (reference sequence).

This clone was seen just once. J is TRBJ2-3 and V is TRBV9; possibly TRBD1 or TRBD2 for D (5 bases each). Germline V lookup: CDR1 SGDLS, CDR2 YYNGEE. CDR3 length: 13 residues. Trimming took off 2 bases at V and 4 bases at J, with 8 bases between the two ends. This CDR3 reads CASSVWGSDTQYF. The CDR3 DNA sequence: TGTGCCAGCAGCGTCTGGGGGTCAGATACGCAGTATTTT.

V gene TRBV19 combines with J gene TRBJ2-7; possibly TRBD2 for D (5 bases). Looked up from germline, CDR1 is LNHDA and CDR2 is SQIVND (reference sequence). There are 14 residues in the CDR3. Trimming left V 7 bases short and J 0 bases short, with 13 bases between. The CDR3 loop is CASTTEGSSYEQYF. The CDR3 DNA sequence: TGTGCCAGTACAACAGAGGGCAGCTCCTACGAGCAGTACTTC.

The count of this clone is one. The chain couples TRBV30 to TRBJ1-1, with D hard to call. The CDR3 has 14 amino acids. V was shortened by 2 bases and J by 1 base, with 11 bases between the two germline ends. From germline, CDR1 is GTSNPN and CDR2 SVGIG (reference sequence). The CDR3 loop is CAWSLVAANTEAFF. CDR3 coding DNA: TGTGCCTGGAGTCTAGTCGCAGCGAACACTGAAGCTTTCTTT.

The chain combines TRBV27 with TRBJ2-1; D uncertain. Deletions cut 3 bases from V and 0 bases from J, with 6 bases between. Germline V CDR1 and CDR2: MNHEY, SMNVEV (reference sequence). The CDR3 totals 14 residues. The CDR3 nucleotides read TGTGCCAGCAGTTTTCAGCTCTCCTACAATGAGCAGTTCTTC. Protein product: CASSFQLSYNEQFF.